What follows are 27 T cell receptor beta chains derived from one specimen sequenced in a study of T cells after yellow fever vaccination (dated by TCRdb to the late 2010s). Receptors were amplified or captured by 5' RACE. The instrument given in TCRdb is Illumina HiSeq 2500. TCRdb ran its own pipeline on the public reads, namely fastp trimming at Q25 and MiXCR clone calling, and kept in-frame beta chains. Each entry merges the rows of one CDR3 protein and shows their most common DNA and genes. The sample table lists 500,000 to 700,000 distinct CDR3 sequences, 15% to 20% of them with a count of one. The ten biggest clones cover roughly an eighth of the sample. In the paper's terms, the treatment or condition label means: live attenuated yellow fever vaccine strain. This sample comprised PBMCs, obtained 15 days after the yellow fever booster vaccination. These TCRs come from a man aged 30 to 45 who received the YFV17D yellow fever vaccine.

This rearrangement joins TRBV12-3 or TRBV12-4 to TRBJ2-1, with D possibly matching TRBD2 (5 bases). This CDR3 contains 13 residues. V shed 2 bases and J shed 8 bases, with 10 bases lying between them. CDR3 sequence: CASSLWGADEQFF. For the CDR3, the DNA is TGTGCCAGCAGTTTATGGGGAGCCGATGAGCAGTTCTTC.

This clonotype occurred a few times. The rearrangement joins TRBV20-1 to TRBJ2-7; weak D call: TRBD2 (5 bases). From germline, CDR1 is DFQATT and CDR2 SNEGSKA (reference sequence). Trimming took off 5 bases at V and 3 bases at J, with 14 bases between the two ends. The CDR3 extends over 13 amino acids. The DNA of the CDR3 is TGCAGTGCTTTAAGACGGGATCGCTACGAGCAGTACTTC. As protein: CSALRRDRYEQYF.

This clonotype was counted between two and nine times. The chain recombines TRBV30 with TRBJ2-5; 7 positions match TRBD1. Germline-derived CDR1 and CDR2 are GTSNPN and SVGIG (reference sequence). The trim removed 1 base at V and 2 bases at J, leaving 1 base unmatched. This CDR3 is 13 amino acids long. The CDR3 DNA follows: TGTGCCTGGAGTGGCAGGGGGCAAGAGACCCAGTACTTC. This gives the protein CAWSGRGQETQYF.

The rearrangement joins TRBV7-9 to TRBJ2-1; 7 nucleotides align to TRBD2. In germline, CDR1 is SEHNR, CDR2 FQNEAQ (reference sequence). V was clipped by 1 base and J by 4 bases; unmatched bases: 10. This CDR3 region has 17 residues. In DNA, the CDR3 is TGTGCCAGCAGCTTAGGGGAGGGTGTCGTCTGGTACAATGAGCAGTTCTTC. Protein sequence: CASSLGEGVVWYNEQFF.

V gene TRBV20-1 combines with J gene TRBJ2-5, with TRBD2 matching 9 bases. Trimming cost V 1 base and J 5 bases; bases outside gene matches: 8. The CDR3 runs to 15 residues. From germline, CDR1 is DFQATT and CDR2 SNEGSKA (reference sequence). The CDR3 protein is CSARGFSGSGETQYF. The CDR3 DNA reads as TGCAGTGCTAGAGGTTTTAGCGGGAGCGGGGAGACCCAGTACTTC.

Worth noting for this clonotype: At one end, the junction sequence differs from germline, possibly due to a read error. The chain carries TRBV4-3 and TRBJ2-5; 7 bases are shared with TRBD2. The CDR3 contains 18 residues. From germline, CDR1 is LGHNA and CDR2 YSLEER. This chain's CDR3 is CASSEERGGSSYQETQCF. The CDR3 nucleotides are TGCGCCAGCAGCGAAGAAAGGGGCGGGAGTTCGTATCAAGAGACCCAGTGCTTC.

This chain uses TRBV5-1 with TRBJ2-4, with a possible D match to TRBD1 (5 bases). Germline V gene sequence: CDR1 SGHRS, CDR2 YFSETQ. The CDR3 is 12 amino acids. With 7 bases removed from V and 6 bases from J, the gap between germline ends came to 11 bases. In DNA, the CDR3 is TGCGCCAGCCGCCCGGACACAAACATTCAGTACTTC. This encodes CASRPDTNIQYF.

The J gene is TRBJ2-7, the V gene TRBV6-1; TRBD1 agrees at 7 bases. Germline CDR1 is MNHNS and CDR2 is SASEGT. The CDR3 length is 14 residues. The J segment lost 5 bases and the V segment lost 6 bases, leaving 10 bases of the junction unmatched. Here the CDR3 DNA reads TGTGCCAGCAGGCTTAACAGGGGTTACAACGAGCAGTACTTC. As protein: CASRLNRGYNEQYF.

The gene calls are TRBV7-2 and TRBJ2-7; no reliable D call. The V and J ends lost 5 bases and 1 base respectively, with 9 bases between them. Per the germline V gene, CDR1 is SGHTA and CDR2 is FQGNSA. There are 13 residues in the CDR3. CDR3 in amino acids: CASSQWASYEQYF. The CDR3 DNA follows: TGTGCCAGCAGCCAATGGGCTTCCTACGAGCAGTACTTC.

The J gene is TRBJ1-5, the V gene TRBV6-2 or TRBV6-3; D possibly corresponds to TRBD1 (5 bases). Germline lookup yields CDR1 MNHEY and CDR2 SVGEGT. Trimming shortened V by 3 bases and J by 2 bases, and 8 bases separated the two germline ends. The CDR3 is 14 residues long. Here the CDR3 DNA reads TGTGCCAGCAGTTATGGGGCAGGCAATCAGCCCCAGCATTTT. Its protein product is CASSYGAGNQPQHF.

This chain uses TRBV7-2 with TRBJ2-2; D is unresolved. Germline V lookup: CDR1 SGHTA, CDR2 FQGNSA. The CDR3 loop spans 13 amino acids. The V gene lost 3 bases and the J gene lost 7 bases, with 9 bases spanning the gap. The CDR3 coding sequence is TGTGCCAGCAGCTTGGGCCGTGGCGGGGAGCTGTTTTTT. This translates into CASSLGRGGELFF.

Only one count was recorded for this clonotype. The V and J genes are TRBV18 and TRBJ2-7; 8 bases line up with TRBD1. The J segment lost 3 bases and the V segment lost 3 bases, leaving 16 bases of the junction unmatched. Germline assignment: CDR1 KGHSH and CDR2 LQKENI. There are 18 residues in the CDR3. CDR3 nucleotide sequence: TGTGCCAGCTCACCGGACCGGTCGGCGGACAGGGCGTTCTACGAGCAGTACTTC. Amino acid sequence: CASSPDRSADRAFYEQYF.

Only one count was recorded for this clonotype. This sequence joins TRBV20-1 and TRBJ2-7; 8 positions agree with TRBD1. J lost 3 bases, V lost 5 bases, and 3 bases had no gene match. The germline V gene encodes CDR1 DFQATT and CDR2 SNEGSKA (reference sequence). There are 12 residues in the CDR3. In DNA form, the CDR3 reads TGCAGTGCTTCAGGGGGCCACTACGAGCAGTACTTC. Translating gives CSASGGHYEQYF.

The chain employs TRBV5-1 and TRBJ2-3; D might be TRBD2 (5 bases). This CDR3 comprises 16 residues. CDR1 and CDR2 from the germline V gene are SGHRS and YFSETQ. V was trimmed by 0 bases and J by 4 bases, leaving 15 bases between them. DNA for the CDR3: TGCGCCAGCAGCTTGGCCCTTCAGCGGACCTCAGATACGCAGTATTTT. Translation: CASSLALQRTSDTQYF.

The V call is TRBV5-6, the J call TRBJ2-3, with TRBD2 matching 7 bases. CDR3 length: 18 amino acids. The V gene end was trimmed by 2 bases and the J gene end by 0 bases; junction bases not matched to a gene: 12. Looked up from germline, CDR1 is SGHDT and CDR2 is YYEEEE. The CDR3 here is CASSLSREGGRSTDTQYF. CDR3 nucleotides: TGTGCCAGCAGCTTATCCAGGGAAGGCGGGAGAAGCACAGATACGCAGTATTTT.

The chain employs TRBV10-2 and TRBJ2-2, with 10 positions matching TRBD2. V dropped 7 bases and J dropped 4; count of bases not matched to a gene: 6. Germline CDR1 reads WSHSY; CDR2 reads SAAADI. The CDR3 runs to 15 residues. The CDR3 DNA is TGCGCCAGCAAGCGGGAGGGCCTTGGCACCGGGGAGCTGTTTTTT. Amino acid sequence: CASKREGLGTGELFF.

This chain links TRBV20-1 with TRBJ2-5; D unclear. The V end was cut by 2 bases, the J end by 2 bases, with 3 bases between. Per the germline V gene, CDR1 is DFQATT and CDR2 is SNEGSKA (reference sequence). The CDR3 runs 11 residues. The CDR3 DNA reads TGCAGTGCTAGAAGGCAAGAGACCCAGTACTTC. Translating gives CSARRQETQYF.

This clonotype was observed a handful of times. The chain couples TRBV24-1 to TRBJ1-1; D is perhaps TRBD1 (5 bases). Trimming left V 8 bases short and J 5 bases short, with 14 bases between. Looked up from germline, CDR1 is KGHDR and CDR2 is SFDVKD. CDR3 length equals 13 residues. The CDR3 DNA reads TGTGCCACCATATCCCGGGGGGGGACTGAAGCTTTCTTT. Translation: CATISRGGTEAFF.

This clonotype has only a few counts. The J gene is TRBJ1-1, the V gene TRBV12-3 or TRBV12-4; a weak D match, TRBD1 (5 bases). The V gene lost 6 bases and the J gene lost 5 bases, with 13 bases spanning the gap. The CDR3 spans 13 residues. For the CDR3, the DNA is TGTGCCAGCAGCCTCTGGGGGGGAACTGAAGCTTTCTTT. Translated, it gives CASSLWGGTEAFF.

The chain employs TRBV20-1 and TRBJ2-7; no clear D gene. Trimming left V 6 bases short and J 3 bases short, with 15 bases between. The CDR3 spans 13 residues. Germline loops: CDR1 DFQATT, CDR2 SNEGSKA (reference sequence). The CDR3 DNA is TGCAGTGCCCGAAGGCCAGAGAACTACGAGCAGTACTTC. Translation: CSARRPENYEQYF.

The J gene is TRBJ2-7, the V gene TRBV6-5; D is perhaps TRBD2 (5 bases). V was cut by 4 bases and J by 5 bases, with 15 bases left in between. CDR3 length: 14 residues. Germline lookup yields CDR1 MNHEY and CDR2 SVGAGI. Here the CDR3 reads CASSSPGLGDEQYF. The DNA of the CDR3 is TGTGCCAGCAGTTCTCCCGGACTGGGTGACGAGCAGTACTTC.

The sample holds a few counts of this clonotype. This chain connects TRBV12-3 or TRBV12-4 to TRBJ2-7, with 9 bases matching TRBD1. V was clipped by 6 bases and J by 3 bases; unmatched bases: 6. CDR3 length: 14 amino acids. The CDR3 nucleotides are TGTGCCAGCAGCACCGGGACAGGGCACTACGAGCAGTACTTC. This sequence encodes CASSTGTGHYEQYF.

This clonotype was counted ten times or more. The rearrangement links TRBV29-1 to TRBJ2-6; the D is unclear. V shed 4 bases and J shed 0 bases, with 4 bases lying between them. Germline assignment: CDR1 SQVTM and CDR2 ANQGSEA. The CDR3 has 13 amino acids. The CDR3 nucleotides read TGCAGCGTTGCCCGCTCTGGGGCCAACGTCCTGACTTTC. Protein: CSVARSGANVLTF.

This rearrangement joins TRBV30 to TRBJ2-3; 11 positions agree with TRBD2. The germline CDR1 and CDR2 sequences are GTSNPN and SVGIG (reference sequence). CDR3 length: 19 amino acids. The V gene end was trimmed by 1 base and the J gene end by 2 bases; junction bases not matched to a gene: 14. The CDR3 sequence: CAWSGGNSGRARTTDTQYF. The DNA of the CDR3 is TGTGCCTGGAGTGGGGGAAATAGCGGGAGGGCCAGGACCACAGATACGCAGTATTTT.

The chain carries TRBV5-1 and TRBJ2-1; either TRBD1 or TRBD2 may supply D (6 bases each). From germline, CDR1 is SGHRS and CDR2 YFSETQ. V was trimmed by 4 bases and J by 8 bases, leaving 10 bases between them. The CDR3 has 12 amino acids. The CDR3: CASSRGPHEQFF. CDR3 coding DNA: TGCGCCAGCAGCCGGGGGCCCCATGAGCAGTTCTTC. Supplemented by reference TRBV5-1 and TRBJ2-1, the full variable domain reads KAGVTQTPRYLIKTRGQQVTLSCSPISGHRSVSWYQQTPGQGLQFLFEYFSETQRNKGNFPGRFSGRQFSNSRSEMNVSTLELGDSALYLCASSRGPHEQFFGPGTRLTVL.

Many counts were recorded for this clonotype. V is TRBV7-9 and J is TRBJ2-7; D gene ambiguous. Trimming removed 5 bases at V and 2 bases at J, with 19 bases between. CDR1 is SEHNR, CDR2 FQNEAQ, per germline (reference sequence). The length of the CDR3 is 16 residues. CDR3 protein: CASSPPPGRLAYEQYF. CDR3 coding DNA: TGTGCCAGCAGCCCACCCCCGGGCCGACTTGCCTACGAGCAGTACTTC.

A note on this clonotype: Possible read error: a much larger clone is one base away. V usage is TRBV5-1 and J usage is TRBJ2-7, with D uncertain. Looked up from germline, CDR1 is SGHRS and CDR2 is YFSETQ. This CDR3 comprises 15 residues. The CDR3 bases are TGCGCCAGCACCTGGGTCGGCGGCAACTCCAACGAGCAGTACTTC. Translated: CASTWVGGNSNEQYF.